The rows below give T cell receptor beta chains drawn from one sample of a study of PD-L1 blockade in urothelial cancer. Assay: immunoSEQ multiplex PCR; the TCRdb copy retains only in-frame clones and omits some. The sample includes roughly 48,000 clones, about 80% of them seen just once. Sequenced material: PBMCs, taken around atezolizumab (anti-PD-L1) treatment. The receptor set was obtained from a man in his forties with urothelial cancer. The CDR3 runs from the conserved cysteine through the conserved F or W. D genes are given only for firm matches. Some rows mark clone size as missing; the rest say once, few, many or name a class of expanded clone.

v_call: TRBV7-3
j_call: TRBJ1-4
clone_size: -
d_call: -
cdr3_nt: TGTGCCTCCCATGGAGGGGTAGAAAAACTGTTTTTT
cdr3_aa: CASHGGVEKLFF

v_call: TRBV5-3
j_call: TRBJ2-7
clone_size: once
d_call: -
cdr3_nt: TGTGCCAGAAGCTTGCTAGATGTGGAAGAGCAGTACTTC
cdr3_aa: CARSLLDVEEQYF

v_call: TRBV25-1
j_call: TRBJ2-7
clone_size: -
d_call: -
cdr3_nt: TGTGCCAGCAGTGAGCGGGATCTGGACGAGCAGTACTTC
cdr3_aa: CASSERDLDEQYF

v_call: TRBV14
j_call: TRBJ2-3
clone_size: -
d_call: -
cdr3_nt: TGTGCCAGCAGCCAAGATTGGAGGTACACAGATACGCAGTATTTT
cdr3_aa: CASSQDWRYTDTQYF

v_call: TRBV6-5
j_call: TRBJ2-1
clone_size: -
d_call: TRBD2
cdr3_nt: TGTGCCAGCAGTTATTCCCGGGGGGGGAATGAGCAGTTCTTC
cdr3_aa: CASSYSRGGNEQFF

v_call: TRBV9
j_call: TRBJ2-2
clone_size: -
d_call: -
cdr3_nt: TGTGCCAGCAGCCCTCGCGGGGCAAGAACCCTGTCAGGGGAGCTGTTTTTT
cdr3_aa: CASSPRGARTLSGELFF

v_call: TRBV30
j_call: TRBJ2-3
clone_size: once
d_call: TRBD2
cdr3_nt: TGTGCCTGGAGTGTCCGGACTAGCGAAACCGGCGATACGCAGTATTTT
cdr3_aa: CAWSVRTSETGDTQYF

v_call: TRBV25-1
j_call: TRBJ2-1
clone_size: -
d_call: TRBD2
cdr3_nt: TGTGCCAGCATAGCCAGCGGGAGGTCCTACAATGAGCAGTTCTTC
cdr3_aa: CASIASGRSYNEQFF

v_call: TRBV5-5
j_call: TRBJ1-1
clone_size: once
d_call: -
cdr3_nt: TGTGCCAGCAGCTTGGTGGAGATAACTGAAGCTTTCTTT
cdr3_aa: CASSLVEITEAFF

v_call: TRBV7-3
j_call: TRBJ2-3
clone_size: -
d_call: -
cdr3_nt: TGTGCCAGCAGCAAAGGGGTCACAGATACGCAGTATTTT
cdr3_aa: CASSKGVTDTQYF

v_call: TRBV28
j_call: TRBJ2-3
clone_size: -
d_call: -
cdr3_nt: TGTGCCAGCAGTTTCTACCTAGCCTCAGATACGCAGTATTTT
cdr3_aa: CASSFYLASDTQYF

v_call: TRBV7-9
j_call: TRBJ2-7
clone_size: -
d_call: -
cdr3_nt: TGTGCCAGCAGTCCCTCGGACTTC
cdr3_aa: CASSPSDF

v_call: TRBV2
j_call: TRBJ2-7
clone_size: -
d_call: TRBD2
cdr3_nt: TGTGCCAGCCGGCGGGGGGCCTACGAGCAGTACTTC
cdr3_aa: CASRRGAYEQYF

v_call: TRBV29-1
j_call: TRBJ2-3
clone_size: -
d_call: TRBD2
cdr3_nt: TGCAGCGTTGGGGGACTAGCGGTTCTGGGTAGCACAGATACGCAGTATTTT
cdr3_aa: CSVGGLAVLGSTDTQYF

v_call: TRBV5-4
j_call: TRBJ2-2
clone_size: -
d_call: TRBD1
cdr3_nt: TGTGCCAGCAGCCGACAGGGGGCGGTCGCCGGGGAGCTGTTTTTT
cdr3_aa: CASSRQGAVAGELFF

v_call: TRBV18
j_call: TRBJ2-7
clone_size: -
d_call: -
cdr3_nt: TGTGCCAGCCAACTACTAGTGAACTCCTACGAGCAGTACTTC
cdr3_aa: CASQLLVNSYEQYF

v_call: TRBV4-3
j_call: TRBJ2-7
clone_size: once
d_call: TRBD1
cdr3_nt: TGCGCCAGCAGCCAACAGGGACAGAACGCCTACGAGCAGTACTTC
cdr3_aa: CASSQQGQNAYEQYF

v_call: TRBV28
j_call: TRBJ1-2
clone_size: -
d_call: -
cdr3_nt: TGTGCCAGCAGTTTTGTTAATAGCTATGGCTACACCTTC
cdr3_aa: CASSFVNSYGYTF

v_call: TRBV19
j_call: TRBJ1-4
clone_size: -
d_call: -
cdr3_nt: TGTGCCAGTAGTGCCACTACAGGGAGAGGTGAAAAACTGTTTTTT
cdr3_aa: CASSATTGRGEKLFF

v_call: TRBV29-1
j_call: TRBJ2-3
clone_size: once
d_call: -
cdr3_nt: TGCAGCGTGATCTGGCGGGGACGGAGCACAGATACGCAGTATTTT
cdr3_aa: CSVIWRGRSTDTQYF